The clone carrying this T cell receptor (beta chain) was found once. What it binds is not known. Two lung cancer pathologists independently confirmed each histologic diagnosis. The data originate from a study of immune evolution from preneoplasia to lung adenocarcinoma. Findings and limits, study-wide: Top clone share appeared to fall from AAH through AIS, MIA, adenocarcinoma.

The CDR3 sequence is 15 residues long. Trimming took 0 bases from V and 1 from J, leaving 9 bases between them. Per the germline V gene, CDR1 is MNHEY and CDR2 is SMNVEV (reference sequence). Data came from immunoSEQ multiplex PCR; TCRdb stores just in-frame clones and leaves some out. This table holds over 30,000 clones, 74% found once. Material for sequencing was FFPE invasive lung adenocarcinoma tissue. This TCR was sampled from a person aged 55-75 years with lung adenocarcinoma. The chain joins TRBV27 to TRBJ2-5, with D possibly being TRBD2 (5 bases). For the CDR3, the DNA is TGTGCCAGCAGTTTATCGAGGGCTGTCCAAGAGACCCAGTACTTC. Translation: CASSLSRAVQETQYF.